This T cell receptor (beta chain) originates from a study of radiation and T cells in renal cell carcinoma (dated by TCRdb to the early 2020s). About the study as a whole: Samples came from a clinical trial, in which primary renal cell carcinomas received 15 Gy stereotactic body radiation therapy followed by nephrectomy 4 weeks later. Across all 53 samples, several million unique CDR3 nucleotide sequences encoding roughly 2,800,000 unique CDR3 amino acid sequences were identified. TCR beta sequencing covered over 50 samples in total, comprising some 25 tumors and roughly 27 peripheral blood samples. Overall study results and their limits: No pretreatment tumor biopsies were available, so the baseline intratumoral presence of clonotypes could not be determined. Effects of radiation dose or scheduling on the TCR repertoire could not be addressed with the single-armed trial design. Blood repertoire dynamics were not followed beyond 4 weeks after treatment. In blood, the top tumor clonotypes increased from baseline to 2 weeks after radiation and then shrank by 4 weeks, which suggests a temporary expansion of tumor-resident clones.

Regarding this clone: The clone's antigen remains unknown. Per-base qualities were not stored, and no clone one base away is much larger.

The CDR3, cysteine through phenylalanine, is 13 amino acids long. Only the CDR3 portion is preserved as DNA: 39 bases, with reading frame beginning at the first base. Clipping removes 3 bases from V and 2 bases from J, with 0 as the unmatched junction base count. CDR1 and CDR2, looked up from the germline V gene, are MDHEN and SYDVKM. Following the manufacturer's recommendations, the immunoSEQ kit was used to generate TCR beta libraries from genomic DNA. To prepare libraries, a first multiplex PCR with proprietary primers was run, followed by a second PCR that added unique barcodes, and a bead cleanup was done after each round. Each sample batch included a kit-provided positive control reaction and a negative control reaction. The final libraries were assessed on an Agilent 4200 TapeStation D1000 ScreenTape, pooled by volume, and quantified by qPCR. An Illumina NextSeq500 fitted with a MidOutput 150-cycle cartridge performed the sequencing, running 156 Read1 cycles and 15 Index1 cycles with the kit's custom primers. The pooled library was loaded at approximately 1 pM, with an approximately 20% PhiX control spiked in. The authors' pipeline ran thus. Vendor-processed data were analyzed in R, with a clonotype defined as all T cells sharing the same CDR3 nucleotide sequence. For clone abundance analyses, frequencies were normalized to the 10,000 most abundant clones in each sample. Public T cell clones, which averaged fewer than five per sample, were excluded before analysis. Tumor-enriched clonotypes and baseline blood-enriched clonotypes were defined as those with an abundance difference of at least 32-fold between compartments. A beta-binomial differential abundance model was applied to find clonotypes that expanded or contracted between blood time points. Similarity between tumor and blood repertoires was quantified using the Baroni-Urbani and Buser coefficient, and groups were compared with two-tailed Wilcoxon tests in R. What TCRdb holds here is the immuneACCESS table cut down to in-frame rearrangements. Part of the clones is not present; checked against another copy, under half of the missing clones reflect an unresolved V gene, and the others are unexplained. D and trimming come from the DNA, and the V and J calls and clone size come from that table. A total of roughly 100,000 clones appear in this sample, less than 90% of them only once. In total, the top ten clones hold over 6% of the sample.

The sample's time point label, in plain terms: baseline pretreatment blood. What this sample's treatment or condition label stands for: 15 Gy SBRT to primary tumor, nephrectomy 4 weeks later. Serial peripheral blood from radiation-treated patients was sampled at baseline, 2 weeks and 4 weeks after SBRT to track tumor-enriched clonotypes. Every patient had renal cell carcinoma of clear cell pathology. The QIAamp DNA Blood Mini Kit (Qiagen) was used to prepare genomic DNA for TCR sequencing. Samples were included in the analyses only if all quality control checks were passed. Source: blood, taken from a patient whose treatment included radiotherapy and nephrectomy. This sequence originates from a man aged 50 to 59 with renal cell carcinoma. The sequence links TRBV28 to TRBJ2-5; the central 7 bases match TRBD1. Read as DNA, the sequence is TGTGCCAGCAGTTTGGGACAGCAAGAGACCCAGTACTTC. This codes for CASSLGQQETQYF.